This T cell receptor beta chain was documented in a study of T cells in Graves' hyperthyroidism and ophthalmopathy. Graves' hyperthyroidism was deemed stable absent ophthalmopathy progression within 18 months. Fresh peripheral blood, approximately 9.1 ml, was the source of the PBMCs. CDR3 length: 16 amino acids. Germline V CDR1 and CDR2: SNHLY, FYNNEI. J gave up 5 bases and V 1 base, and 5 bases lay outside the gene matches. Broader study findings: By a 13 V-J model, ophthalmopathy was set apart from stable hyperthyroidism. Appearing also in blood were most of the thyroid clonotypes expanded above 0.001.

This clonotype was seen ten or more times. Its antigen is unknown. Amplification targeted TCR beta CDR3 regions from RNA transcripts. The study used the HTBI primer set for a first-round RT-PCR of the TCR CDR3. TCRdb itself ran the multiplex PCR reads through MiXCR, one entry per CDR3 protein. The sample lists more than 500,000 distinct CDR3 sequences; around 16% were seen once. The sequenced sample consisted of blood. The receptor was derived from a woman aged 25-40 years with Graves' hyperthyroidism. The chain is built from TRBV2 and TRBJ2-5; 12 bases align to TRBD2. CDR3 DNA: TGTGCCAGCAGTGAAGAACTAGCGGGAGGCGGGGAGACCCAGTACTTC. It codes for CASSEELAGGGETQYF.